This record covers a single T cell receptor (beta chain). During active infection, Seattle patients enrolled and were then monitored through disease. This sample was taken from a study of blood T cell repertoires in COVID-19. About the study: The cDNA or gDNA used as material had been derived from T cells, B-cell-depleted T cells, or PBMCs.

The protocol was immunoSEQ multiplex PCR, while the TCRdb copy is restricted to in-frame clones and leaves out a portion. The table shows 100,000 to 150,000 clones, with 75% to 90% occurring only once. Trimming removed 8 bases from V and 3 bases from J; junction bases left unmatched: 11. CDR1 and CDR2 from the germline V gene are MDHEN and SYDVKM. The CDR3 has 15 residues. The sequencing input was peripheral blood. The chain combines TRBV28 with TRBJ2-7; 9 positions agree with TRBD2. The sequence was obtained from a woman aged 80 or over with COVID-19, enrolled during active disease. The DNA for the CDR3 is TGTGCCAGCGCGGTCCCTAGCGGGACGCACTACGAGCAGTACTTC. Translation gives CASAVPSGTHYEQYF.